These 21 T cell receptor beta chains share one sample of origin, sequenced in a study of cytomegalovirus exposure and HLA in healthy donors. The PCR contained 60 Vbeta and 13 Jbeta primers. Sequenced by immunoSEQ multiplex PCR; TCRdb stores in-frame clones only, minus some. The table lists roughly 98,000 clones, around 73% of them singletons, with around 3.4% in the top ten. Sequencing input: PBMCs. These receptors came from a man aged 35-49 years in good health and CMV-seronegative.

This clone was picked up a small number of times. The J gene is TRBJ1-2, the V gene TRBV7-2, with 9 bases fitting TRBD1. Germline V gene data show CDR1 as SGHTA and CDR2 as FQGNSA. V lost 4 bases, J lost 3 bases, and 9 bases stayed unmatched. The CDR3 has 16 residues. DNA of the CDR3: TGTGCCAGCAGCTCCTCTACGACAGGGGGGTACTATGGCTACACCTTC. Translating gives CASSSSTTGGYYGYTF.

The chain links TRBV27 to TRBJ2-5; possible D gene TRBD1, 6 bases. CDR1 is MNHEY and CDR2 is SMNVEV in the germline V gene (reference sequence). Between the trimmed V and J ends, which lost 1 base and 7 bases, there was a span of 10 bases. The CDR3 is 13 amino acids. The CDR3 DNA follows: TGTGCCAGCAGTTTATGGACAGAGGGGACCCAGTACTTC. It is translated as CASSLWTEGTQYF.

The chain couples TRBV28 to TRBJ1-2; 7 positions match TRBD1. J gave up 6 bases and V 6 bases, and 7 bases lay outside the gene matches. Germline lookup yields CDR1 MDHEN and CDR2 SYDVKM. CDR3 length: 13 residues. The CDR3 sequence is CASRKTGTDGYTF. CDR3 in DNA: TGTGCCAGCAGGAAGACAGGGACTGATGGCTACACCTTC.

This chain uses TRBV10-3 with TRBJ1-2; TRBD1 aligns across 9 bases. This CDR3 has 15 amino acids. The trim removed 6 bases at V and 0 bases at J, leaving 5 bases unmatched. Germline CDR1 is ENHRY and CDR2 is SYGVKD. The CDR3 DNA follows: TGTGCCATCAGCGTGGACAGGGGCGCTAACTATGGCTACACCTTC. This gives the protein CAISVDRGANYGYTF.

CDR3 sequence (DNA): TGTGCCAGCAACGGACAAGGGTTCGATGAGCAGTTCTTC. It yields the protein CASNGQGFDEQFF. The rearrangement uses TRBV14 and TRBJ2-1; D possibly corresponds to TRBD1 (5 bases). The V and J ends lost 7 bases and 8 bases respectively, with 15 bases between them. The CDR3 contains 13 residues. CDR1 and CDR2 from the germline V gene are SGHDN and FVKESK.

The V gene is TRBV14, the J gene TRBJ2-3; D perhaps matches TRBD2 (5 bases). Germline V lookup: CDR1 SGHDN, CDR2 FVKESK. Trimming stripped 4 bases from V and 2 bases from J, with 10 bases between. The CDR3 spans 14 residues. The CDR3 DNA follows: TGTGCCAGCAGCCCCGGGGTTACCACAGATACGCAGTATTTT. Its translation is CASSPGVTTDTQYF.

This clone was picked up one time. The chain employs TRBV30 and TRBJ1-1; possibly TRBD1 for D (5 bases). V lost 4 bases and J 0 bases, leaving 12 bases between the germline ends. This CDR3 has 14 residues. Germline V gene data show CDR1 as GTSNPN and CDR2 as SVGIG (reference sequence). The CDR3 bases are TGTGCCTGGACCCCCGGAGGGGTGAACACTGAAGCTTTCTTT. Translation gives CAWTPGGVNTEAFF.

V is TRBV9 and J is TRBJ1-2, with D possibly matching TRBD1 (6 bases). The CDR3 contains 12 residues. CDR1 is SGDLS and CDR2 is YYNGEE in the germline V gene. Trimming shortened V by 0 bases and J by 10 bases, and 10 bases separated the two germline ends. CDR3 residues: CASSVVRGAYTF. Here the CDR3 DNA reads TGTGCCAGCAGCGTAGTGCGGGGGGCCTACACCTTC.

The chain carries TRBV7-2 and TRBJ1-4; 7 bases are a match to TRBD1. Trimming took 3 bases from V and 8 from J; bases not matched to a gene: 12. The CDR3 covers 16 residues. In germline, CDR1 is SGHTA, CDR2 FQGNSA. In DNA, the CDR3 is TGTGCCAGCAGCTTCGGCTTACAGGGGACGGGAGAAAAACTGTTTTTT. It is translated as CASSFGLQGTGEKLFF.

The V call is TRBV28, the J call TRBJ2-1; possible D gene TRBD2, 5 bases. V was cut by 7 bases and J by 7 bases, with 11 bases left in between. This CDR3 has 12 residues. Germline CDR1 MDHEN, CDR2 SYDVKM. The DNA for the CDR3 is TGTGCCAGCACTGTTCGCGGGAATGAGCAGTTCTTC. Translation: CASTVRGNEQFF. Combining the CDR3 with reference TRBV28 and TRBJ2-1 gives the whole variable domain DVKVTQSSRYLVKRTGEKVFLECVQDMDHENMFWYRQDPGLGLRLIYFSYDVKMKEKGDIPEGYSVSREKKERFSLILESASTNQTSMYLCASTVRGNEQFFGPGTRLTVL.

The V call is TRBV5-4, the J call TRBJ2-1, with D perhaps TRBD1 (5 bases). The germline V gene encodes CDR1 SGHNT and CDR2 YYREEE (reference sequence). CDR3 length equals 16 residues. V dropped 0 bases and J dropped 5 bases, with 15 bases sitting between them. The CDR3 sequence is CASSLGGSTSNNEQFF. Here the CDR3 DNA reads TGTGCCAGCAGCTTGGGGGGCTCCACATCCAACAATGAGCAGTTCTTC.

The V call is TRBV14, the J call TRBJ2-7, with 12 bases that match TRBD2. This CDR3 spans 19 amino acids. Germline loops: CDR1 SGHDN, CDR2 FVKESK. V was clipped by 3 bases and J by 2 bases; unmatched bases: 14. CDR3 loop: CASSQLQGLAGGFTYEQYF. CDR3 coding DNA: TGTGCCAGCAGCCAGCTACAGGGGCTAGCGGGAGGGTTTACCTACGAGCAGTACTTC.

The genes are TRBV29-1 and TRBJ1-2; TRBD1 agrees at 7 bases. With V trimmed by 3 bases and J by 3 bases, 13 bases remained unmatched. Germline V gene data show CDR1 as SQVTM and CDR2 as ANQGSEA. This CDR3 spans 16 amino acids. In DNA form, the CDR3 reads TGCAGCGTTGACACCCGCGATAGGGGGCGAGACTATGGCTACACCTTC. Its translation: CSVDTRDRGRDYGYTF.

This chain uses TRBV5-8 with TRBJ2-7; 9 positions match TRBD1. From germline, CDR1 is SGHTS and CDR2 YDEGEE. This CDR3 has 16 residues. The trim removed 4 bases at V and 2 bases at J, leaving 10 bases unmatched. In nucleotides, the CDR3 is TGTGCCAGCAGCCTAAATACAGGGGGCATCGCCTACGAGCAGTACTTC. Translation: CASSLNTGGIAYEQYF. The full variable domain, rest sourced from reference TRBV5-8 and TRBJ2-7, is EAGVTQSPTHLIKTRGQQATLRCSPISGHTSVYWYQQALGLGLQFLLWYDEGEERNRGNFPPRFSGRQFPNYSSELNVNALELEDSALYLCASSLNTGGIAYEQYFGPGTRLTVT.

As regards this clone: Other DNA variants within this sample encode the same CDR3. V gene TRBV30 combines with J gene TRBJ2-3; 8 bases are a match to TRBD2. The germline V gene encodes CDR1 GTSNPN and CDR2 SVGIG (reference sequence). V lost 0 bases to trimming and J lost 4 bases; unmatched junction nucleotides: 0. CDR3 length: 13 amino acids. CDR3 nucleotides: TGTGCCTGGAGTGTGCGGGGGGCAGATACGCAGTATTTT. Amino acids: CAWSVRGADTQYF.

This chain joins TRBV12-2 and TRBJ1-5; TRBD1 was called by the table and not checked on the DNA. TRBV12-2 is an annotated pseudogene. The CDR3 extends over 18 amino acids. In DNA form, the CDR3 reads TGTGCAAGTCGCTTACCCGCACCCACAGACAGGGTCAATCAGCCCCAGCATTTT. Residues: CASRLPAPTDRVNQPQHF.

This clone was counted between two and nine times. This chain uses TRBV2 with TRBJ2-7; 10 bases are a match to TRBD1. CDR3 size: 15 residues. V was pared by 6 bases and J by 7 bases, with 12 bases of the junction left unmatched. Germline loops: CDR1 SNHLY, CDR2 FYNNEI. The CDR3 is CASRITGQGSWEQYF. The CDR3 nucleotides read TGTGCCAGCAGAATCACGGGACAGGGGAGTTGGGAGCAGTACTTC.

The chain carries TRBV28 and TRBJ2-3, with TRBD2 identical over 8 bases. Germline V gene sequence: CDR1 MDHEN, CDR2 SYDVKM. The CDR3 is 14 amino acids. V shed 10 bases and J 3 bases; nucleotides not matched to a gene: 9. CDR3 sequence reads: CATTSGRQTDTQYF. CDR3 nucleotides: TGTGCCACCACAAGCGGGAGACAAACAGATACGCAGTATTTT.

The CDR3 is CATSRGTSGRGDEQFF. The CDR3 DNA reads as TGTGCCACCAGCAGAGGTACTAGCGGGAGGGGAGATGAGCAGTTCTTC. The chain has TRBV15 and TRBJ2-1, with 13 bases matching TRBD2. The CDR3 is made up of 16 amino acids. Losses at the gene ends were 1 base for V and 8 bases for J; bases not matched to a gene: 5. Per germline, CDR1 LNHNV and CDR2 YYDKDF (reference sequence).

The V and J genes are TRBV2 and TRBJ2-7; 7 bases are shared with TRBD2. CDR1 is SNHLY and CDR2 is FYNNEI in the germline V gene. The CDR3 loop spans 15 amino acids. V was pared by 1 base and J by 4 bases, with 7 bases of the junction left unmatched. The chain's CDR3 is CASSEVSAGSYEQYF. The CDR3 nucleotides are TGTGCCAGCAGTGAAGTTTCAGCGGGATCGTACGAGCAGTACTTC.

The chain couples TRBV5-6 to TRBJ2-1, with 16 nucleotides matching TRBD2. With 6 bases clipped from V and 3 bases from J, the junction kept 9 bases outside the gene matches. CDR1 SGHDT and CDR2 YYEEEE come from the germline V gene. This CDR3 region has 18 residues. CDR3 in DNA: TGTGCCAGCATCTCGGGGACTAGCGGGAGGGCGTTCTACAATGAGCAGTTCTTC. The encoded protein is CASISGTSGRAFYNEQFF.